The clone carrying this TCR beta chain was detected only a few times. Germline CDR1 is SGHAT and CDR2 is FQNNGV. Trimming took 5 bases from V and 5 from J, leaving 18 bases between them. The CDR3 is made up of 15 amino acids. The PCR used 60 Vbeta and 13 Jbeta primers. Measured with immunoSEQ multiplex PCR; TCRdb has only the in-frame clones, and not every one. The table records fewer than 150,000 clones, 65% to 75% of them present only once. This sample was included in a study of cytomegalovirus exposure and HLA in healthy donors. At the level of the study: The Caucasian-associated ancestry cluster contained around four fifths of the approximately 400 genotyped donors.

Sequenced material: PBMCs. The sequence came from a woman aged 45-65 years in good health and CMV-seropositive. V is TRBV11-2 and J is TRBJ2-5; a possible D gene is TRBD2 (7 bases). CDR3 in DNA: TGTGCCAGCAGCACGGGGGGCCGCAAAGAGGAGACCCAGTACTTC. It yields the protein CASSTGGRKEETQYF.